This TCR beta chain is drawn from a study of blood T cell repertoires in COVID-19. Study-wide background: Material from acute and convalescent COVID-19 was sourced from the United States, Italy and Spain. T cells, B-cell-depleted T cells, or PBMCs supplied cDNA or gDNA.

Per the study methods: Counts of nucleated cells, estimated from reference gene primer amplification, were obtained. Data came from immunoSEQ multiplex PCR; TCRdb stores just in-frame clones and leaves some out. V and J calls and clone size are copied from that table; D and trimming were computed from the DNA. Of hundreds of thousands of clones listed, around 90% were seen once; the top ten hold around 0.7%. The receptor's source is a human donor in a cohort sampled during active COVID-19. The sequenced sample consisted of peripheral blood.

CDR3 nucleotide sequence: TGCGCCAGCAGCTGGGAAGGGAGCTCCTACGAGCAGTACTTC. Its protein product is CASSWEGSSYEQYF. The chain links TRBV4-3 to TRBJ2-7, with D possibly matching TRBD2 (5 bases). Germline CDR1 LGHNA, CDR2 YSLEER. V was trimmed by 5 bases and J by 0 bases, leaving 11 bases between them. The CDR3 spans 14 residues.